These T cell receptor beta chains were read from a single sample in a study of T cells in Graves' hyperthyroidism and ophthalmopathy. A single record per CDR3 protein comes from TCRdb applying MiXCR to the multiplex PCR reads. The table lists around 500,000 distinct CDR3 sequences, 13% to 15% of them singletons, with 17% in the top ten. Sequenced input: blood. The receptor source for this set is a woman in her late teens or twenties with Graves' hyperthyroidism. CDR3s include the opening cysteine and the closing phenylalanine or tryptophan. Each record gives: D gene, clone size, V gene, J gene, CDR3 protein, CDR3 DNA. A D gene is named only where the DNA matches it firmly. Clone size appears in some rows only: once, few, many, or a class for an expanded clone.

>-|few|TRBV20-1|TRBJ1-3
CSDQGSGNTIYF
TGCAGTGACCAGGGATCTGGAAACACCATATATTTT
>-|many|TRBV6-2/TRBV6-3|TRBJ1-1
CAPVRREVTTEAFF
TGTGCCCCGGTGCGGCGGGAGGTTACCACTGAAGCTTTCTTT
>-|many|TRBV11-2|TRBJ2-3
CASSLGRVSDTQYF
TGTGCCAGCAGCTTAGGTAGAGTGTCGGATACGCAGTATTTT
>-|many|TRBV10-3|TRBJ2-5
CAISEGQRTWETQYF
TGTGCCATCAGTGAGGGACAGCGGACATGGGAGACCCAGTACTTC
>TRBD2|few|TRBV14|TRBJ2-5
CASSQVSSGRARETQYF
TGTGCCAGCAGCCAGGTCTCGAGCGGGAGGGCCCGGGAGACCCAGTACTTC
>TRBD2|-|TRBV20-1|TRBJ2-3
CSARDPLQGLAGDTQYF
TGCAGTGCTAGAGACCCCCTTCAGGGACTAGCGGGAGATACGCAGTATTTT
>TRBD1|-|TRBV5-1|TRBJ2-4
CASSPGQGPPVNIQYF
TGCGCCAGCAGCCCTGGACAGGGGCCCCCGGTAAACATTCAGTACTTC
>-|-|TRBV9|TRBJ2-7
CASSASTSYNEQYF
TGTGCCAGCAGCGCCAGCACCTCCTACAATGAGCAGTACTTC
>TRBD2|-|TRBV29-1|TRBJ2-1
CSVAWTSYNEQFF
TGCAGCGTTGCCTGGACTAGCTACAATGAGCAGTTCTTC
>-|many|TRBV9|TRBJ2-1
CASSVEGDVAANEQFF
TGTGCCAGCAGCGTAGAGGGAGACGTAGCTGCCAATGAGCAGTTCTTC
>TRBD2|many|TRBV12-3/TRBV12-4|TRBJ2-3
CASSPLLSGRGGRRTDTQYF
TGTGCCAGCAGTCCCCTATTAAGTGGTCGTGGCGGGAGGAGGACAGATACGCAGTATTTT
>TRBD1|few|TRBV3-1|TRBJ1-2
CASSQAGTGRFGYTF
TGTGCCAGCAGCCAGGCGGGGACAGGGAGATTTGGCTACACCTTC
>-|many|TRBV20-1|TRBJ1-5
CSASPQGNQPQHF
TGCAGTGCTAGTCCCCAGGGCAATCAGCCCCAGCATTTT